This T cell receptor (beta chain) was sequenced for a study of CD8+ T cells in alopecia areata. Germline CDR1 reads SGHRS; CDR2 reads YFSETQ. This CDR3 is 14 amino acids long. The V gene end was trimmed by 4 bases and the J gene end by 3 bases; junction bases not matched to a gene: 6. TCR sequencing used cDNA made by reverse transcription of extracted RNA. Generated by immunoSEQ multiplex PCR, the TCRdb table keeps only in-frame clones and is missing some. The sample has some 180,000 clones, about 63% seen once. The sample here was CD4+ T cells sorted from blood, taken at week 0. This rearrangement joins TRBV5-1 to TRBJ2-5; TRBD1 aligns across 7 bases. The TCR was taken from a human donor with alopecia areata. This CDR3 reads CASSQRTGEETQYF. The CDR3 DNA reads TGCGCCAGCAGCCAGAGAACAGGGGAAGAGACCCAGTACTTC.